This TCR beta chain was observed in a study of shared clonotypes between healthy human individuals. V was shortened by 3 bases and J by 11 bases, with 10 bases between the two germline ends. Germline-derived CDR1 and CDR2 are SGHAT and FQNNGV. The CDR3 is 11 amino acids. Study-level results: It was anticipated that sequencing depth would influence how many clonotypes donors shared.

The sorted-subset replicate PCRs were given about 200 ng DNA, which is some 29,000 T cell genomes. Some clones are missing from TCRdb's copy, which holds only in-frame ones; the method was immunoSEQ multiplex PCR. The data contain about 2.5 million clones, about nine tenths of them singletons. As regards this clone: The target antigen is unknown.

The sample consisted of naive CD4+ T cells from PBMCs. Specified subset: CD45RA+ positively selected. This chain joins TRBV11-2 and TRBJ1-2, with D possibly being TRBD1 (6 bases). This sequence was found in a man between 18 and 29 years old in good health. Some clones in this sample may be carry-over from other donors' samples. The CDR3 DNA is TGTGCCAGCAGCTTTCAGGGGACATACACCTTC. Its translation: CASSFQGTYTF. The variable domain in full, completed from reference TRBV11-2 and TRBJ1-2, reads EAGVAQSPRYKIIEKRQSVAFWCNPISGHATLYWYQQILGQGPKLLIQFQNNGVVDDSQLPKDRFSAERLKGVDSTLKIQPAKLEDSAVYLCASSFQGTYTFGSGTRLTVV.